Below are 31 T cell receptor beta chains sequenced from a single sample in a study of identical twins. TCRdb independently ran MiXCR on the 5' RACE reads; one entry per CDR3 protein. The repertoire holds more than 400,000 distinct CDR3 sequences, with roughly 15% as singletons. A further study also used this sample, focusing on yellow fever vaccine responses in identical twins.

Source material: CD4+ T cells sorted from blood. The receptors shown here come from a woman aged 18-30 years in good health.

The chain has TRBV3-1 and TRBJ2-1; maybe TRBD2 (5 bases). Germline-derived CDR1 and CDR2 are LGHDT and YNNKEL (reference sequence). V was clipped by 1 base and J by 9 bases, with 7 bases between them. The CDR3 runs to 12 residues. This CDR3 is CASSQGLTEQFF. DNA for the CDR3: TGTGCCAGCAGCCAAGGACTAACTGAGCAGTTCTTC.

This clonotype was seen a handful of times. V is TRBV5-1 and J is TRBJ2-5, with 7 bases aligning to TRBD1. With V trimmed by 4 bases and J by 1 base, 10 bases remained unmatched. The CDR3 runs 16 residues. The germline V gene encodes CDR1 SGHRS and CDR2 YFSETQ. The CDR3 protein is CASSTTGTEFQETQYF. For the CDR3, the DNA is TGCGCCAGCAGCACCACCGGGACAGAATTCCAAGAGACCCAGTACTTC.

This clonotype occurred many times. The chain links TRBV2 to TRBJ2-7; no clear D. The CDR3 has 12 amino acids. Between the trimmed V and J ends, which lost 8 bases and 0 bases, there was a span of 8 bases. Germline V gene lookup returns CDR1 SNHLY and CDR2 FYNNEI. The CDR3 DNA follows: TGTGCCAGCTCAGCTGACTCCTACGAGCAGTACTTC. Its translation is CASSADSYEQYF.

This clonotype was recorded a few times. The J gene is TRBJ2-2, the V gene TRBV5-1, with 7 nucleotides matching TRBD2. With 4 bases clipped from V and 0 bases from J, the junction kept 6 bases outside the gene matches. Per the germline V gene, CDR1 is SGHRS and CDR2 is YFSETQ. The CDR3 length is 16 residues. The DNA for the CDR3 is TGCGCCAGCAGCCGGGCCGGACTAGCGAACACCGGGGAGCTGTTTTTT. Its protein product is CASSRAGLANTGELFF. Variable domain in full (rest from reference TRBV5-1 and TRBJ2-2): KAGVTQTPRYLIKTRGQQVTLSCSPISGHRSVSWYQQTPGQGLQFLFEYFSETQRNKGNFPGRFSGRQFSNSRSEMNVSTLELGDSALYLCASSRAGLANTGELFFGEGSRLTVL.

The chain carries TRBV7-6 and TRBJ2-7; 13 bases align to TRBD2. Trimming removed 1 base from V and 3 bases from J; junction bases left unmatched: 12. Germline lookup yields CDR1 SGHVS and CDR2 FNYEAQ. This CDR3 spans 19 amino acids. CDR3 sequence reads: CASSLEPTSGRSGGYEQYF. The CDR3, as DNA: TGTGCCAGCAGCTTAGAACCGACTAGCGGGAGGTCTGGGGGCTACGAGCAGTACTTC.

This clonotype has more than one count but fewer than ten. The gene calls are TRBV4-2 and TRBJ1-1, with a tentative D call TRBD1 (6 bases). Germline CDR1 reads LGHNA; CDR2 reads YNFKEQ. This CDR3 has 13 amino acids. The V end was cut by 2 bases, the J end by 7 bases, with 11 bases between. The CDR3 protein is CASSQMGAVEAFF. DNA for the CDR3: TGTGCCAGCAGCCAAATGGGGGCCGTTGAAGCTTTCTTT.

This clonotype was seen a handful of times. The V and J genes are TRBV13 and TRBJ1-3; maybe TRBD1 (5 bases). The CDR3 covers 17 residues. V dropped 4 bases and J dropped 0 bases, with 16 bases sitting between them. Germline loops: CDR1 PRHDT, CDR2 FYEKMQ (reference sequence). CDR3 residues: CASSYRYEGPSGNTIYF. The CDR3 DNA sequence: TGTGCCAGCAGCTACCGATACGAGGGACCCTCTGGAAACACCATATATTTT.

CDR3 sequence: CASSYTGMNTEAFF. CDR3 bases: TGCGCCAGCAGCTATACGGGGATGAACACTGAAGCTTTCTTT. The chain carries TRBV5-1 and TRBJ1-1; D is unclear. Germline V gives CDR1 SGHRS, CDR2 YFSETQ. Trimming shortened V by 3 bases and J by 0 bases, and 9 bases separated the two germline ends. The CDR3 is 14 amino acids. Full variable domain (missing parts from reference TRBV5-1 and TRBJ1-1): KAGVTQTPRYLIKTRGQQVTLSCSPISGHRSVSWYQQTPGQGLQFLFEYFSETQRNKGNFPGRFSGRQFSNSRSEMNVSTLELGDSALYLCASSYTGMNTEAFFGQGTRLTVV.

The chain has TRBV25-1 and TRBJ1-2, with D possibly TRBD1 on 5 matching bases. The CDR3 sequence is 15 residues long. Germline assignment: CDR1 MGHDK and CDR2 SYGVNS. V lost 0 bases and J 4 bases, leaving 12 bases between the germline ends. The CDR3 DNA reads as TGTGCCAGCAGTGAATATAGGGGCGGAACCTATGGCTACACCTTC. Translation: CASSEYRGGTYGYTF.

This clonotype occurred a few times. The V call is TRBV24-1, the J call TRBJ1-1; a weak D match, TRBD1 (6 bases). This CDR3 contains 12 residues. The germline CDR1 and CDR2 sequences are KGHDR and SFDVKD. The V gene lost 12 bases and the J gene lost 5 bases, with 15 bases spanning the gap. The CDR3 nucleotides read TGTGCCTCTCGTGGTACAGGGACTGAAGCTTTCTTT. This encodes CASRGTGTEAFF.

This clonotype occurred a few times. V gene TRBV5-6 combines with J gene TRBJ2-2; possibly TRBD1 or TRBD2 for D (5 bases each). CDR3 length equals 15 residues. Germline V gene lookup returns CDR1 SGHDT and CDR2 YYEEEE. V was cut by 4 bases and J by 5 bases, with 15 bases left in between. The CDR3, as DNA: TGTGCCAGCAGCCGGGACCGAGCTTGGACCGGGGAGCTGTTTTTT. Translated, it gives CASSRDRAWTGELFF.

This clonotype was counted between two and nine times. J is TRBJ2-7 and V is TRBV6-1; tentative D call: TRBD2 (6 bases). The ends were cut back, 6 bases at V and 2 bases at J, with 11 bases in the middle. The CDR3 is 13 amino acids. Germline loops: CDR1 MNHNS, CDR2 SASEGT. The CDR3 DNA reads TGTGCCAGCAGGGTGGCGGGACCCTACGAGCAGTACTTC. Amino acid sequence: CASRVAGPYEQYF.

This clonotype was counted a few times. The V call is TRBV15, the J call TRBJ1-1, with D perhaps TRBD1 (5 bases). Deletions cut 1 base from V and 1 base from J, with 7 bases between. The V gene's germline CDR1 is LNHNV and CDR2 YYDKDF (reference sequence). The CDR3 contains 14 residues. CDR3 loop: CATSRATANTEAFF. The CDR3 DNA sequence: TGTGCCACCAGCAGAGCGACAGCGAACACTGAAGCTTTCTTT. Filled out from reference TRBV15 and TRBJ1-1, the complete variable domain reads DAMVIQNPRYQVTQFGKPVTLSCSQTLNHNVMYWYQQKSSQAPKLLFHYYDKDFNNEADTPDNFQSRRPNTSFCFLDIRSPGLGDTAMYLCATSRATANTEAFFGQGTRLTVV.

This clonotype was counted only a few times. This rearrangement joins TRBV6-4 to TRBJ2-3; TRBD1 agrees at 7 bases. Germline V gene sequence: CDR1 MRHNA, CDR2 SNTAGT. V was pared by 0 bases and J by 1 base, with 4 bases of the junction left unmatched. CDR3 length equals 16 residues. This chain's CDR3 is CASSDSWQGGTDTQYF. The CDR3 DNA sequence: TGTGCCAGCAGTGACTCTTGGCAGGGGGGCACAGATACGCAGTATTTT.

This clonotype was counted a few times. V is TRBV12-3 or TRBV12-4 and J is TRBJ2-4; the match to TRBD1 covers 10 bases. The junction had 6 bases not matched to a gene; V was cut back by 6 bases and J by 1 base. The CDR3 spans 16 residues. The CDR3 reads CASSRGQGIAKNIQYF. The CDR3 coding sequence is TGTGCCAGCAGCCGGGGACAGGGGATCGCCAAAAACATTCAGTACTTC.

Only a few counts were recorded for this clonotype. The chain recombines TRBV24-1 with TRBJ2-5; 12 nucleotides agree with TRBD1. Germline V lookup: CDR1 KGHDR, CDR2 SFDVKD. The V gene end was trimmed by 3 bases and the J gene end by 0 bases; junction bases not matched to a gene: 16. The CDR3 spans 21 residues. This chain's CDR3 is CATSDTGTGGALEEYQETQYF. CDR3 sequence (DNA): TGTGCCACCAGTGATACCGGGACAGGGGGCGCATTGGAGGAGTACCAAGAGACCCAGTACTTC.

The chain is built from TRBV5-1 and TRBJ2-1; D uncertain. V was pared by 5 bases and J by 8 bases, with 11 bases between. The CDR3 consists of 12 residues. Per germline, CDR1 SGHRS and CDR2 YFSETQ. CDR3 in DNA: TGCGCCAGCAGGGAGTCAGGATATGAGCAGTTCTTC. Translating gives CASRESGYEQFF. Full variable domain (remainder filled in from reference TRBV5-1 and TRBJ2-1): KAGVTQTPRYLIKTRGQQVTLSCSPISGHRSVSWYQQTPGQGLQFLFEYFSETQRNKGNFPGRFSGRQFSNSRSEMNVSTLELGDSALYLCASRESGYEQFFGPGTRLTVL.

The rearrangement joins TRBV10-2 to TRBJ2-7, with 8 bases matching TRBD2. There are 17 residues in the CDR3. V gave up 2 bases and J gave up 0 bases; unmatched junction bases: 9. CDR1 is WSHSY and CDR2 is SAAADI in the germline V gene. The CDR3 loop is CASSEAVREGNSYEQYF. The DNA for the CDR3 is TGCGCCAGCAGTGAGGCAGTCCGGGAGGGAAACTCCTACGAGCAGTACTTC.

This chain connects TRBV27 to TRBJ2-5; no clear D gene. V lost 6 bases, J lost 1 base, and 9 bases lay in between. Germline V lookup: CDR1 MNHEY, CDR2 SMNVEV (reference sequence). CDR3 length: 13 residues. The CDR3 DNA follows: TGTGCCAGCAGCAGACCGACCCAAGAGACCCAGTACTTC. Translating it yields CASSRPTQETQYF.

This clonotype was seen a handful of times. The rearrangement joins TRBV20-1 to TRBJ2-1; D may be TRBD1 or TRBD2 (7 bases each). There are 15 residues in the CDR3. V was clipped by 6 bases and J by 3 bases, with 18 bases between them. Germline loops: CDR1 DFQATT, CDR2 SNEGSKA (reference sequence). For the CDR3, the DNA is TGCAGTGCCCCGGGGGGACAGTGGAGCTACAATGAGCAGTTCTTC. As protein: CSAPGGQWSYNEQFF.

V gene TRBV9 combines with J gene TRBJ2-2; a weak D match, TRBD2 (5 bases). Trimming shortened V by 3 bases and J by 5 bases, and 8 bases separated the two germline ends. CDR3 length: 13 amino acids. Germline V gives CDR1 SGDLS, CDR2 YYNGEE. CDR3 amino acids: CASSGAVTGELFF. CDR3 nucleotides: TGTGCCAGCAGCGGAGCGGTGACCGGGGAGCTGTTTTTT.

The rearrangement joins TRBV5-5 to TRBJ2-5; 11 bases line up with TRBD1. The CDR3 loop spans 17 amino acids. V shed 4 bases and J 0 bases; nucleotides not matched to a gene: 8. The germline gives CDR1 SGHKS, CDR2 YYEKEE (reference sequence). The DNA for the CDR3 is TGTGCCAGCAGCCGGGGACAGGGGGGACCGTACCAAGAGACCCAGTACTTC. It specifies CASSRGQGGPYQETQYF.

In this sample, this clonotype turned up many times. CDR3 sequence: CASREGQVNTEAFF. The CDR3 nucleotides are TGTGCCAGCAGAGAAGGACAGGTGAACACTGAAGCTTTCTTT. V gene TRBV12-3 or TRBV12-4 combines with J gene TRBJ1-1; 7 bases match TRBD1. The V gene end was trimmed by 6 bases and the J gene end by 0 bases; junction bases not matched to a gene: 4. This CDR3 comprises 14 residues.

This chain uses TRBV24-1 with TRBJ2-1, with 10 bases matching TRBD2. The CDR3 is made up of 17 amino acids. The V and J ends lost 5 bases and 0 bases, in that order; junction bases with no gene match: 6. Germline CDR1 KGHDR, CDR2 SFDVKD. In DNA, the CDR3 is TGTGCCACCAGTGTCTCTAGGACTAGCGGCTCCTACAATGAGCAGTTCTTC. Translation gives CATSVSRTSGSYNEQFF.

This clonotype was seen more than once but under ten times. This chain uses TRBV12-3 or TRBV12-4 with TRBJ2-3; the match to TRBD1 covers 8 bases. V lost 6 bases, J lost 6 bases, and 11 bases stayed unmatched. The CDR3 is made up of 15 amino acids. The CDR3 region is CASSPQTGVGDTQYF. The DNA for the CDR3 is TGTGCCAGCAGCCCACAGACAGGGGTGGGGGATACGCAGTATTTT.

The rearrangement links TRBV12-3 or TRBV12-4 to TRBJ1-6; no firm D call. The CDR3 covers 16 residues. The V gene lost 7 bases and the J gene lost 7 bases, with 20 bases spanning the gap. CDR3 protein: CASIPQRGGTNSPLHF. CDR3 bases: TGTGCCAGCATCCCTCAGCGAGGAGGTACCAATTCACCCCTCCACTTT.

In this sample, this clonotype turned up a few times. The V call is TRBV10-3, the J call TRBJ2-3; either TRBD1 or TRBD2 may supply D (5 bases each). Trimming shortened V by 6 bases and J by 0 bases, and 10 bases separated the two germline ends. The CDR3 has 14 amino acids. Germline CDR1 reads ENHRY; CDR2 reads SYGVKD. The CDR3 bases are TGTGCCATCAGGACAGCGGTTAGCACAGATACGCAGTATTTT. Amino acids: CAIRTAVSTDTQYF.

The chain couples TRBV4-1 to TRBJ1-4; D might be TRBD1 (6 bases). This CDR3 region has 17 residues. V was trimmed by 0 bases and J by 7 bases, leaving 18 bases between them. Germline assignment: CDR1 MGHRA and CDR2 YSYEKL. The CDR3 DNA is TGCGCCAGCAGCCAAGATAATACAGGGCGGACTCTTGAAAAACTGTTTTTT. Its protein product is CASSQDNTGRTLEKLFF.

The chain is built from TRBV20-1 and TRBJ1-1; D possibly corresponds to TRBD1 (5 bases). V was pared by 3 bases and J by 1 base, with 12 bases between. CDR3 size: 14 residues. Germline CDR1 reads DFQATT; CDR2 reads SNEGSKA (reference sequence). This chain's CDR3 is CSARGEIPNTEAFF. The CDR3 nucleotides are TGCAGTGCTAGGGGGGAGATTCCGAACACTGAAGCTTTCTTT.

In its sample, this clonotype was seen a few times. At one end, the junction sequence differs from germline, possibly due to a read error. The chain joins TRBV5-6 to TRBJ1-5, with a tentative D call TRBD1 (5 bases). This CDR3 comprises 13 residues. Germline values: CDR1 SGHDT, CDR2 YYEEEE. CDR3 sequence reads: CASSKQELQPQQF. In nucleotides, the CDR3 is TGTGCCAGCAGCAAACAGGAATTACAGCCCCAGCAATTT.

The sample holds a few counts of this clonotype. The V and J genes are TRBV5-1 and TRBJ2-3, with 7 nucleotides matching TRBD1. The V gene end was trimmed by 0 bases and the J gene end by 3 bases; junction bases not matched to a gene: 7. CDR1 and CDR2 from the germline V gene are SGHRS and YFSETQ. The CDR3 length is 16 residues. The CDR3 coding sequence is TGCGCCAGCAGCTTGGTGGTAGGGGGCGGAACAGATACGCAGTATTTT. It encodes CASSLVVGGGTDTQYF.